This is a list of T cell receptor beta chains from one sample in a study of OX40 agonist ivuxolimab in advanced cancers. Here immunoSEQ multiplex PCR was the method, and the copy in TCRdb shows in-frame clones only, minus some. The data show some 49,000 clones, 75% to 80% seen once. The sample was CD4+ or CD8+ T cells sorted from blood, taken in a trial of the OX40 agonist ivuxolimab. These receptors all come from an adult with an advanced solid tumor such as melanoma, head and neck, liver or kidney cancer. CDR3s include the opening cysteine and the closing phenylalanine or tryptophan. D genes are given only for firm matches. Clone size appears in some rows only: once, few, many, or a class for an expanded clone.

len: 15
abundance: NA
d_gene: TRBD2
j_gene: TRBJ2-1
v_gene: TRBV6-4
CDR3aa: CASSDSSGGANEQFF
CDR3nt: TGTGCCAGCAGTGACTCTAGCGGGGGGGCCAATGAGCAGTTCTTC

len: 16
abundance: NA
d_gene: TRBD1
j_gene: TRBJ2-3
v_gene: TRBV10-3
CDR3aa: CAISTFETGDGDTQYF
CDR3nt: TGTGCCATCAGTACTTTTGAGACAGGGGACGGCGATACGCAGTATTTT

len: 16
abundance: once
d_gene: TRBD2
j_gene: TRBJ2-3
v_gene: TRBV10-2
CDR3aa: CASTQLAGGLTDTQYF
CDR3nt: TGCGCCAGCACCCAACTAGCGGGAGGCCTCACAGATACGCAGTATTTT

len: 13
abundance: NA
d_gene: NA
j_gene: TRBJ1-1
v_gene: TRBV5-1
CDR3aa: CASSLGSNTEAFF
CDR3nt: TGCGCCAGCAGCTTGGGCAGCAACACTGAAGCTTTCTTT

len: 15
abundance: NA
d_gene: NA
j_gene: TRBJ2-7
v_gene: TRBV5-6
CDR3aa: CASSLSLWGSYEQYF
CDR3nt: TGTGCCAGCAGCTTGTCTCTCTGGGGCTCCTACGAGCAGTACTTC

len: 11
abundance: medium-sized
d_gene: NA
j_gene: TRBJ2-7
v_gene: TRBV13
CDR3aa: CASSREYEQYF
CDR3nt: TGTGCCAGCAGCCGAGAATACGAGCAGTACTTC

len: 14
abundance: NA
d_gene: NA
j_gene: TRBJ1-5
v_gene: TRBV6-6
CDR3aa: CASRDRGQNQPQHF
CDR3nt: TGTGCCAGCAGGGACCGCGGCCAAAATCAGCCCCAGCATTTT

len: 16
abundance: NA
d_gene: TRBD1
j_gene: TRBJ2-2
v_gene: TRBV30
CDR3aa: CAWSLLGGANTGELFF
CDR3nt: TGTGCCTGGAGTCTCTTAGGGGGCGCGAACACCGGGGAGCTGTTTTTT

len: 16
abundance: NA
d_gene: TRBD1
j_gene: TRBJ1-5
v_gene: TRBV5-1
CDR3aa: CASSEGGGQYNQPQHF
CDR3nt: TGCGCCAGCAGCGAGGGTGGGGGACAGTACAATCAGCCCCAGCATTTT

len: 15
abundance: few
d_gene: NA
j_gene: TRBJ1-2
v_gene: TRBV19
CDR3aa: CASSFGGSPNYGYTF
CDR3nt: TGTGCCAGTAGTTTTGGGGGCTCCCCGAACTATGGCTACACCTTC

len: 13
abundance: NA
d_gene: TRBD1
j_gene: TRBJ2-1
v_gene: TRBV29-1
CDR3aa: CSVDRGPYNEQFF
CDR3nt: TGCAGCGTAGACAGGGGACCTTACAATGAGCAGTTCTTC

len: 11
abundance: NA
d_gene: NA
j_gene: TRBJ1-3
v_gene: TRBV20-1
CDR3aa: CSARGRNTIYF
CDR3nt: TGCAGTGCTAGAGGGAGAAACACCATATATTTT

len: 16
abundance: NA
d_gene: NA
j_gene: TRBJ1-1
v_gene: TRBV9
CDR3aa: CASSVESRSPATEAFF
CDR3nt: TGTGCCAGCAGCGTAGAAAGTCGTTCCCCAGCGACTGAAGCTTTCTTT

len: 14
abundance: NA
d_gene: NA
j_gene: TRBJ2-5
v_gene: TRBV18
CDR3aa: CASSPRDFQETQYF
CDR3nt: TGTGCCAGCTCACCAAGGGACTTCCAAGAGACCCAGTACTTC

len: 15
abundance: NA
d_gene: TRBD2
j_gene: TRBJ2-1
v_gene: TRBV6-5
CDR3aa: CASSRTSGRANEQFF
CDR3nt: TGTGCCAGCAGTAGAACTAGCGGGAGGGCCAATGAGCAGTTCTTC

len: 17
abundance: NA
d_gene: TRBD2
j_gene: TRBJ2-3
v_gene: TRBV6-1
CDR3aa: CASSEGGLAGRGGTQYF
CDR3nt: TGTGCCAGCAGTGAGGGGGGACTAGCGGGAAGAGGAGGTACGCAGTATTTT

len: 14
abundance: NA
d_gene: TRBD1
j_gene: TRBJ1-2
v_gene: TRBV30
CDR3aa: CAWTGDRRGHGYTF
CDR3nt: TGTGCCTGGACGGGGGACAGGCGAGGTCATGGCTACACCTTC

len: 13
abundance: NA
d_gene: NA
j_gene: TRBJ2-2
v_gene: TRBV15
CDR3aa: CATSRDRVGALFF
CDR3nt: TGTGCCACCAGCAGAGATCGTGTAGGGGCGCTGTTTTTT

len: 15
abundance: NA
d_gene: NA
j_gene: TRBJ1-2
v_gene: TRBV5-8
CDR3aa: CASSFRHFEGYGYTF
CDR3nt: TGTGCCAGCAGCTTTAGACACTTCGAGGGCTATGGCTACACCTTC

len: 14
abundance: NA
d_gene: NA
j_gene: TRBJ2-7
v_gene: TRBV6-6
CDR3aa: CASSASVRSYEQYF
CDR3nt: TGTGCCAGCAGTGCCAGCGTGCGGTCCTACGAGCAGTACTTC

len: 14
abundance: NA
d_gene: TRBD2
j_gene: TRBJ2-5
v_gene: TRBV6-5
CDR3aa: CASSYSGSAETQYF
CDR3nt: TGTGCCAGCAGTTACAGCGGGAGTGCAGAGACCCAGTACTTC

len: 17
abundance: NA
d_gene: NA
j_gene: TRBJ2-7
v_gene: TRBV4-1
CDR3aa: CASSQVFRGHLPWEQYF
CDR3nt: TGCGCCAGCAGCCAAGTATTCAGGGGCCACCTTCCTTGGGAGCAGTACTTC

len: 13
abundance: NA
d_gene: NA
j_gene: TRBJ1-2
v_gene: TRBV18
CDR3aa: CASSPQGRDGYTF
CDR3nt: TGTGCCAGCTCACCGCAGGGTCGCGATGGCTACACCTTC

len: 15
abundance: NA
d_gene: NA
j_gene: TRBJ2-7
v_gene: TRBV6-6
CDR3aa: CASSSSGVGAYEQYF
CDR3nt: TGTGCCAGCAGTTCCTCCGGGGTGGGGGCCTACGAGCAGTACTTC

len: 18
abundance: NA
d_gene: TRBD2
j_gene: TRBJ2-2
v_gene: TRBV9
CDR3aa: CASSTTSGSSRFTGELFF
CDR3nt: TGTGCCAGCAGCACGACTAGCGGGAGTTCTCGGTTCACCGGGGAGCTGTTTTTT

len: 15
abundance: NA
d_gene: NA
j_gene: TRBJ2-6
v_gene: TRBV19
CDR3aa: CASRSSFSGANVLTF
CDR3nt: TGTGCCAGTAGGTCATCCTTCTCTGGGGCCAACGTCCTGACTTTC

len: 16
abundance: once
d_gene: TRBD1
j_gene: TRBJ1-1
v_gene: TRBV19
CDR3aa: CASRDGTGGWGTEAFF
CDR3nt: TGTGCCAGTAGAGACGGGACAGGGGGATGGGGAACTGAAGCTTTCTTT

len: 16
abundance: NA
d_gene: TRBD1
j_gene: TRBJ2-3
v_gene: TRBV2
CDR3aa: CASSRGTAGSTDTQYF
CDR3nt: TGTGCCAGCAGTCGAGGGACAGCCGGTAGCACAGATACGCAGTATTTT

len: 16
abundance: NA
d_gene: TRBD1
j_gene: TRBJ2-3
v_gene: TRBV5-1
CDR3aa: CASSLAPTGSTDTQYF
CDR3nt: TGCGCCAGCAGCTTGGCCCCGACAGGGAGCACAGATACGCAGTATTTT

len: 15
abundance: NA
d_gene: TRBD1
j_gene: TRBJ1-1
v_gene: TRBV10-3
CDR3aa: CAISGGTGMGTEAFF
CDR3nt: TGTGCCATCAGTGGGGGGACAGGAATGGGCACTGAAGCTTTCTTT

len: 14
abundance: NA
d_gene: NA
j_gene: TRBJ1-1
v_gene: TRBV7-2
CDR3aa: CASSRALMNTEAFF
CDR3nt: TGTGCCAGCAGCCGGGCCCTAATGAACACTGAAGCTTTCTTT

len: 15
abundance: NA
d_gene: TRBD2
j_gene: TRBJ2-1
v_gene: TRBV19
CDR3aa: CASSNSGSSYNEQFF
CDR3nt: TGTGCCAGTAGTAACAGCGGGAGCTCCTACAATGAGCAGTTCTTC

len: 14
abundance: NA
d_gene: TRBD2
j_gene: TRBJ2-3
v_gene: TRBV2
CDR3aa: CASSEREVATTQYF
CDR3nt: TGTGCCAGCAGTGAGCGGGAGGTCGCCACCACGCAGTATTTT

len: 15
abundance: few
d_gene: TRBD2
j_gene: TRBJ2-7
v_gene: TRBV7-9
CDR3aa: CASSLGGRMAYEQYF
CDR3nt: TGTGCCAGCAGCTTAGGCGGGAGGATGGCGTACGAGCAGTACTTC

len: 14
abundance: NA
d_gene: NA
j_gene: TRBJ2-7
v_gene: TRBV19
CDR3aa: CASSIGGVNYEQYF
CDR3nt: TGTGCCAGTAGTATAGGAGGGGTGAACTACGAGCAGTACTTC

len: 16
abundance: few
d_gene: NA
j_gene: TRBJ1-2
v_gene: TRBV5-6
CDR3aa: CASSLAMRATNYGYTF
CDR3nt: TGTGCCAGCAGCTTGGCTATGCGGGCAACTAACTATGGCTACACCTTC

len: 13
abundance: NA
d_gene: NA
j_gene: TRBJ2-1
v_gene: TRBV19
CDR3aa: CASTLSGIDEQFF
CDR3nt: TGTGCCAGTACCCTGAGCGGCATCGATGAGCAGTTCTTC

len: 16
abundance: NA
d_gene: NA
j_gene: TRBJ1-2
v_gene: TRBV7-9
CDR3aa: CASSLGGASRYYGYTF
CDR3nt: TGTGCCAGCAGCTTAGGGGGGGCCTCCAGGTACTATGGCTACACCTTC

len: 13
abundance: NA
d_gene: TRBD1
j_gene: TRBJ2-7
v_gene: TRBV5-6
CDR3aa: CASSSTGPGEQYF
CDR3nt: TGTGCCAGCAGCTCGACAGGGCCCGGCGAGCAGTACTTC

len: 15
abundance: few
d_gene: NA
j_gene: TRBJ1-2
v_gene: TRBV5-4
CDR3aa: CASSRETDPRYGYTF
CDR3nt: TGTGCCAGCAGCAGGGAGACGGATCCGAGGTATGGCTACACCTTC

len: 13
abundance: NA
d_gene: TRBD2
j_gene: TRBJ2-3
v_gene: TRBV5-1
CDR3aa: CASTSGSQDTQYF
CDR3nt: TGCGCCAGTACTAGCGGGAGCCAAGATACGCAGTATTTT

len: 13
abundance: NA
d_gene: TRBD1
j_gene: TRBJ1-1
v_gene: TRBV7-8
CDR3aa: CASSQNRGSEAFF
CDR3nt: TGTGCCAGCAGCCAAAACAGGGGCTCTGAAGCTTTCTTT

len: 14
abundance: NA
d_gene: TRBD1
j_gene: TRBJ2-1
v_gene: TRBV7-7
CDR3aa: CASSGGTGGNEQFF
CDR3nt: TGTGCCAGCAGCGGGGGGACAGGGGGTAATGAGCAGTTCTTC

len: 13
abundance: NA
d_gene: NA
j_gene: TRBJ1-1
v_gene: TRBV5-6
CDR3aa: CASSLGLDTEAFF
CDR3nt: TGTGCCAGCAGTCTCGGGCTGGACACTGAAGCTTTCTTT

len: 13
abundance: NA
d_gene: NA
j_gene: TRBJ2-7
v_gene: TRBV5-4
CDR3aa: CASSYPTDYEQYF
CDR3nt: TGTGCCAGCAGCTACCCGACAGACTACGAGCAGTACTTC

len: 17
abundance: NA
d_gene: TRBD2
j_gene: TRBJ2-5
v_gene: TRBV5-1
CDR3aa: CASSLGLAGGPEETQYF
CDR3nt: TGCGCCAGCAGCTTGGGACTAGCGGGAGGGCCCGAGGAGACCCAGTACTTC

len: 15
abundance: NA
d_gene: NA
j_gene: TRBJ1-5
v_gene: TRBV5-5
CDR3aa: CASSLIGVPDQPQHF
CDR3nt: TGTGCCAGCAGCTTAATCGGCGTTCCGGATCAGCCCCAGCATTTT

len: 11
abundance: NA
d_gene: NA
j_gene: TRBJ1-1
v_gene: TRBV11-2
CDR3aa: CASSTTLEAFF
CDR3nt: TGTGCCAGCAGCACGACCCTCGAAGCTTTCTTT

len: 16
abundance: NA
d_gene: NA
j_gene: TRBJ2-4
v_gene: TRBV10-3
CDR3aa: CAISEPGLTGENIQYF
CDR3nt: TGTGCCATCAGTGAACCGGGACTCACAGGAGAAAACATTCAGTACTTC

len: 14
abundance: NA
d_gene: NA
j_gene: TRBJ1-1
v_gene: TRBV2
CDR3aa: CASSVDRSYTEAFF
CDR3nt: TGTGCCAGCAGTGTCGACAGGAGCTACACTGAAGCTTTCTTT

len: 15
abundance: NA
d_gene: NA
j_gene: TRBJ2-1
v_gene: TRBV6-5
CDR3aa: CASSYSIDQAHEQFF
CDR3nt: TGTGCCAGCAGTTACTCGATCGATCAGGCCCATGAGCAGTTCTTC

len: 13
abundance: few
d_gene: TRBD2
j_gene: TRBJ2-2
v_gene: TRBV6-1
CDR3aa: CAIQKRESGELFF
CDR3nt: TGTGCCATCCAAAAGCGGGAGTCCGGGGAGCTGTTTTTT

len: 14
abundance: NA
d_gene: NA
j_gene: TRBJ1-6
v_gene: TRBV2
CDR3aa: CASSEVGDNSPLHF
CDR3nt: TGTGCCAGCAGTGAAGTAGGGGACAATTCACCCCTCCACTTT

len: 16
abundance: NA
d_gene: TRBD2
j_gene: TRBJ2-7
v_gene: TRBV7-9
CDR3aa: CASSHSLSSGSYEQYF
CDR3nt: TGTGCCAGCAGCCATTCCCTGTCTAGCGGCTCCTACGAGCAGTACTTC

len: 16
abundance: NA
d_gene: TRBD2
j_gene: TRBJ2-1
v_gene: TRBV2
CDR3aa: CASSVPGSGIEDEQFF
CDR3nt: TGTGCCAGCAGTGTCCCGGGTAGCGGGATTGAGGATGAGCAGTTCTTC